This entry describes one T cell receptor beta chain. The sample is drawn from a study of blood T cell repertoires in COVID-19. Germline V CDR1 and CDR2: MNHEY, SVGAGI. Trimming removed 2 bases from V and 7 bases from J; junction bases left unmatched: 7. This CDR3 spans 15 amino acids. In the study's own analysis: Amplification of reference gene primers was used by the study to estimate nucleated cell counts. TCRdb keeps only in-frame clones here, not all; method: immunoSEQ multiplex PCR. V and J calls and clone size are as listed in that table; D and trimming were resolved from the DNA. Here the sample spans around 700,000 clones, more than 80% being singletons.

This clonotype originated in a young woman with acute or convalescent COVID-19. Material for sequencing was peripheral blood. The chain joins TRBV6-5 to TRBJ2-3, with 9 bases identical to TRBD1. The CDR3 region has the DNA TGTGCCAGCAGTTACCCAACAGGGGGCCCTTATACGCAGTATTTT. Its translation: CASSYPTGGPYTQYF.